This TCR beta chain appears in the sequencing data of a study of blood T cell repertoires in COVID-19. About the research overall: Nucleic acid was either cDNA or gDNA, and it came from T cells, B-cell-depleted T cells, or PBMCs.

This CDR3 region has 15 residues. CDR1 is SEHNR, CDR2 FQNEAQ, per germline (reference sequence). V was clipped by 5 bases and J by 3 bases; unmatched bases: 9. TCRdb's copy holds only in-frame clones and misses some; the assay was immunoSEQ multiplex PCR. The sample consists of tens of thousands of clones, over 60% of them appearing once. The V gene is TRBV7-9, the J gene TRBJ1-2; 7 bases are a match to TRBD1. Sample: peripheral blood. The source of this sequence is a human donor in a cohort sampled during active COVID-19. The CDR3 DNA sequence: TGTGCCAGCAGCCCTACGGTGGGGACAGACTATGGCTACACCTTC. This gives the protein CASSPTVGTDYGYTF. Supplemented by reference TRBV7-9 and TRBJ1-2, the full variable domain reads DTGVSQNPRHKITKRGQNVTFRCDPISEHNRLYWYRQTLGQGPEFLTYFQNEAQLEKSRLLSDRFSAERPKGSFSTLEIQRTEQGDSAMYLCASSPTVGTDYGYTFGSGTRLTVV.